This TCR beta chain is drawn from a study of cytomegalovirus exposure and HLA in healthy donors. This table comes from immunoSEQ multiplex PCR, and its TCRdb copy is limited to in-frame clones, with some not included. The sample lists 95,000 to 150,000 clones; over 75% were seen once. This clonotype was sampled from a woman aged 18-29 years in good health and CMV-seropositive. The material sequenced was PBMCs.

Written as DNA, the CDR3 is TGCGCCAGCCATGCGGGACAGACTACTAACTATGGCTACACCTTC. Protein product: CASHAGQTTNYGYTF. The genes are TRBV5-1 and TRBJ1-2; 7 nucleotides line up with TRBD1. The length of the CDR3 is 15 residues. The ends lost 7 bases at V and 0 bases at J; junction bases unmatched: 9. CDR1 is SGHRS, CDR2 YFSETQ, per germline.